The rows below give T cell receptor beta chains drawn from one sample of a study of spatial heterogeneity in lung cancer. Each CDR3 protein is one row after TCRdb ran MiXCR on the 5' RACE reads. The data hold around 30,000 distinct CDR3 sequences, with 7.5% to 9.5% observed a single time. The material was PBMCs, obtained at surgery. The receptors were gathered from a female donor with early-stage non-small cell lung cancer. The conserved cysteine and the conserved F or W are not part of the CDR3 here. Fields, in order: J gene, CDR3 length, V gene, CDR3 protein.

>TRBJ1-5|14|TRBV6-2/TRBV6-3
ASSYRGPYSNQPQH
>TRBJ2-5|11|TRBV12-3/TRBV12-4
ASSLQGQETQY
>TRBJ2-2|13|TRBV7-2
ASSLETGRSGELF
>TRBJ2-3|10|TRBV20-1
SASGSTDTQY
>TRBJ2-6|14|TRBV15
ATSREGGLGANVLT
>TRBJ2-1|12|TRBV24-1
ATSGGRARDEQF
>TRBJ1-2|13|TRBV15
ATSRDRDRAYGYT
>TRBJ2-7|10|TRBV29-1
SVEQSGYEQY
>TRBJ2-5|13|TRBV10-3
AISADQFRRETQY
>TRBJ1-5|13|TRBV28
ASSPADRVFQPQH
>TRBJ2-3|11|TRBV20-1
SASGILPDTQY
>TRBJ2-1|13|TRBV5-1
ASSLDSGRYNEQF
>TRBJ2-4|11|TRBV29-1
SVESESVDIQY
>TRBJ2-1|10|TRBV30
AWSRREYEQF
>TRBJ1-1|12|TRBV6-2/TRBV6-3
ASSYEGSLSEAF
>TRBJ2-3|15|TRBV21-1
ASSKTPDRGPPDTQY
>TRBJ2-7|19|TRBV27
ASSLFAGLGLAGGPSREQY
>TRBJ2-1|12|TRBV7-8
ASSLAGGAVEQF
>TRBJ2-2|13|TRBV19
ASSRTGTNTGELF
>TRBJ2-3|12|TRBV5-1
ASSSRASTDTQY
>TRBJ2-3|13|TRBV5-1
ASSAPGLAGGRRD
>TRBJ2-3|17|TRBV4-2
ASSQTSGSLSTRTDTQY
>TRBJ2-5|14|TRBV5-1
ASSLGAPGLVETQY
>TRBJ1-1|11|TRBV29-1
SAQGGRSTEAF
>TRBJ2-5|12|TRBV7-2
ASSYLGSRETQY
>TRBJ1-5|13|TRBV19
ASSRDRDPNQPQH
>TRBJ2-7|13|TRBV20-1
SARDVTSGRAEQY
>TRBJ2-1|16|TRBV7-8
ASSSRRFGLAGGREQF
>TRBJ2-1|14|TRBV10-2
ASSRTSGSSYNEQF
>TRBJ2-3|12|TRBV6-1
ASSGDRVRDTQY
>TRBJ2-1|16|TRBV12-3/TRBV12-4
ASSRTLGTSGRANEQF
>TRBJ1-1|9|TRBV6-1
ASSFSVLAF
>TRBJ1-2|12|TRBV27
ASSFTGSRGGYT
>TRBJ2-1|13|TRBV3-1
ASSQTSVNFNEQF
>TRBJ1-3|14|TRBV20-1
SARDLPTGGGNTIY
>TRBJ1-4|13|TRBV28
ASRTLPATNEKLF
>TRBJ2-1|13|TRBV4-1
ASSQFIGRANEQF
>TRBJ2-1|16|TRBV19
ASSTAGTSGRKGNEQF
>TRBJ1-1|12|TRBV7-8
ASSLEGTTKSAF